This T cell receptor (beta chain) was found in a study of technical replicates of blood from a handful of donors. Libraries were prepared by immunoSEQ multiplex PCR; TCRdb keeps only in-frame clonotypes and omits some of them. The sample includes about 14,000 clones, approximately 80% of them seen just once. The germline CDR1 and CDR2 sequences are MNHNS and SASEGT. Trimming took 3 bases from V and 3 from J, leaving 24 bases between them. This CDR3 has 19 amino acids. The TCR sequence derives from a human donor in good health. The chain links TRBV6-1 to TRBJ2-1; maybe TRBD2 (6 bases). The specimen was PBMCs. CDR3 amino acids: CASSEALGAGFSLYNEQFF. The CDR3, as DNA: TGTGCCAGCAGTGAGGCTTTGGGAGCGGGTTTTTCCCTCTACAATGAGCAGTTCTTC.